This T cell receptor beta chain was sequenced for a study of cytomegalovirus exposure and HLA in healthy donors. Whole-study results and caveats: Previous analysis showed most TCR beta V segments were productive about 87% or about 30% of the time. From TCR beta sequences, most subjects' HLA-A and HLA-B alleles were reportedly predicted accurately. Common viral pathogens seemed, in a later analysis, to connect with several of the most significant clusters.

CDR3 length equals 13 residues. Germline values: CDR1 MNHNS, CDR2 SASEGT. Between the trimmed V and J ends, which lost 3 bases and 1 base, there was a span of 6 bases. Primers for the PCR totalled 60 Vbeta and 13 Jbeta. TCRdb's table, derived via immunoSEQ multiplex PCR, lists solely in-frame clones and lacks some. The sample holds tens of thousands of clones; 77% are singletons and the top ten take about 4%. This clone appeared once. Its antigen is not identified. V usage is TRBV6-1 and J usage is TRBJ1-1; no clear D. This clonotype was sampled from a man aged 30 to 45 in good health and CMV-seronegative. The specimen was PBMCs. In DNA form, the CDR3 reads TGTGCCAGCAGTGATGGCTCGAACACTGAAGCTTTCTTT. It translates to CASSDGSNTEAFF.